What follows are 30 T cell receptor beta chains derived from one specimen sequenced in a study of blood T cell repertoires in COVID-19 (TCRdb year 2020). Library generation was performed with the immunoSEQ multiplex PCR assay. What TCRdb holds here is the immuneACCESS table cut down to in-frame rearrangements. Part of the clones is not present; checked against another copy, under half of the missing clones reflect an unresolved V gene, and the others are unexplained. The sample table lists 300,000 to 400,000 clones, over 80% of them with a count of one. The ten largest make up under 6% of the sample. What was sequenced was PBMCs or T cells enriched from blood (not recorded which). These receptors were collected from a man aged 25-45 years who had recovered from COVID-19.

The chain is built from TRBV2 and TRBJ1-2; D perhaps matches TRBD1 (5 bases). V was trimmed by 8 bases and J by 8 bases, leaving 21 bases between them. The CDR3 sequence is 14 residues long. Germline V CDR1 and CDR2: SNHLY, FYNNEI. CDR3 amino acids: CASSDQDTRGGYTF. CDR3 nucleotides: TGTGCCAGCTCGGACCAGGACACGCGGGGCGGCTACACCTTC. Combining the CDR3 with reference TRBV2 and TRBJ1-2 gives the whole variable domain EPEVTQTPSHQVTQMGQEVILRCVPISNHLYFYWYRQILGQKVEFLVSFYNNEISEKSEIFDDQFSVERPDGSNFTLKIRSTKLEDSAMYFCASSDQDTRGGYTFGSGTRLTVV.

V gene TRBV7-3 combines with J gene TRBJ1-1, with D possibly matching TRBD1 (6 bases). CDR1 is SGHTA and CDR2 is FQGTGA in the germline V gene. This CDR3 is 17 amino acids long. Trimming stripped 5 bases from V and 1 base from J, with 20 bases between. CDR3 sequence: CASSRKGRQATNTEAFF. In DNA form, the CDR3 reads TGTGCCAGCAGCCGAAAAGGTAGACAGGCGACGAACACTGAAGCTTTCTTT.

The V and J genes are TRBV27 and TRBJ2-2, with 8 bases identical to TRBD1. CDR3 length: 16 amino acids. Germline CDR1 reads MNHEY; CDR2 reads SMNVEV (reference sequence). V trimming: 3 bases; J trimming: 4 bases; junction bases outside the gene matches: 7. CDR3 coding DNA: TGTGCCAGCAGTTTCTCGACAGGGGCGGGCACCGGGGAGCTGTTTTTT. It specifies CASSFSTGAGTGELFF.

J is TRBJ2-7 and V is TRBV7-9; 8 bases line up with TRBD2. Looked up from germline, CDR1 is SEHNR and CDR2 is FQNEAQ (reference sequence). The CDR3 covers 14 residues. V lost 3 bases, J lost 4 bases, and 5 bases stayed unmatched. CDR3 protein: CASSFSGGLYEQYF. For the CDR3, the DNA is TGTGCCAGCAGCTTCAGCGGGGGCCTTTACGAGCAGTACTTC.

The chain carries TRBV7-5 and TRBJ1-3; no check of the table's D call, TRBD1, against the DNA was made. TRBV7-5 is tagged as a pseudogene. The CDR3 is 18 residues long. In DNA form, the CDR3 reads TGTGTCAGAAGCTTATCCGGGGAGACAGGAGTTACCGGAAACACCATATATTTT. It translates to CVRSLSGETGVTGNTIYF.

The rearrangement links TRBV11-3 to TRBJ2-7, with 8 bases identical to TRBD1. This CDR3 region has 13 residues. V trimming: 8 bases; J trimming: 3 bases; junction bases outside the gene matches: 6. Germline V lookup: CDR1 SGHNT, CDR2 YENEEA. The DNA for the CDR3 is TGTGCCAGCTCCCGGACAGGGAACTACGAGCAGTACTTC. Its protein product is CASSRTGNYEQYF. Combining the CDR3 with reference TRBV11-3 and TRBJ2-7 gives the whole variable domain EAGVVQSPRYKIIEKKQPVAFWCNPISGHNTLYWYLQNLGQGPELLIRYENEEAVDDSQLPKDRFSAERLKGVDSTLKIQPAELGDSAVYLCASSRTGNYEQYFGPGTRLTVT.

This clone was counted once. CDR3 nucleotides: TGTGCCACCAGCAGGGCTCAGAATGAGCAGTTCTTC. Its translation is CATSRAQNEQFF. The V gene is TRBV15, the J gene TRBJ2-1; D unresolved. The CDR3 runs to 12 residues. The ends were cut back, 3 bases at V and 7 bases at J, with 7 bases in the middle. Germline V lookup: CDR1 LNHNV, CDR2 YYDKDF (reference sequence).

The CDR3 bases are TGTGCCAGCAGGGATGGGAACAGGGGAGGCGAGCAGTACTTC. It is translated as CASRDGNRGGEQYF. The rearrangement links TRBV5-4 to TRBJ2-7; D perhaps matches TRBD1 (7 bases). There are 14 residues in the CDR3. V gave up 5 bases and J gave up 6 bases, with 18 bases separating them. In germline, CDR1 is SGHNT, CDR2 YYREEE (reference sequence).

The chain combines TRBV2 with TRBJ2-5, with a tentative D call TRBD1 (5 bases). The V and J ends lost 3 bases and 3 bases respectively, with 14 bases between them. Germline loops: CDR1 SNHLY, CDR2 FYNNEI. The CDR3 runs to 15 residues. The CDR3: CASSERGGREETQYF. CDR3 DNA sequence: TGTGCCAGCAGTGAGCGCGGTGGCAGGGAAGAGACCCAGTACTTC.

This chain uses TRBV28 with TRBJ2-7, with D possibly matching TRBD2 (6 bases). This CDR3 contains 13 residues. CDR1 and CDR2 from the germline V gene are MDHEN and SYDVKM. Trimming shortened V by 8 bases and J by 5 bases, and 16 bases separated the two germline ends. The CDR3 region has the DNA TGTGCCAGCTGCCGAAGCCAGCGGGACGAGCAGTACTTC. It is translated as CASCRSQRDEQYF.

As DNA, the CDR3 is TGTGCCAGCAGTGAAACGGGAGGGGGTTACACAGATACGCAGTATTTT. Its protein product is CASSETGGGYTDTQYF. The chain links TRBV6-4 to TRBJ2-3, with TRBD2 matching 8 bases. Per germline, CDR1 MRHNA and CDR2 SNTAGT. This CDR3 contains 16 residues. V was pared by 3 bases and J by 2 bases, with 7 bases of the junction left unmatched.

CDR3 DNA: TGTGCCAGCAGTAGCCCCAGGAGGGCTAACACTGAAGCTTTCTTT. Residues: CASSSPRRANTEAFF. V is TRBV28 and J is TRBJ1-1; D is ambiguous. Germline V gives CDR1 MDHEN, CDR2 SYDVKM. Trimming took 5 bases from V and 2 from J, leaving 15 bases between them. This CDR3 has 15 amino acids.

The chain combines TRBV9 with TRBJ1-1; a possible D gene is TRBD1 (6 bases). Trimming took 4 bases from V and 1 from J, leaving 17 bases between them. The CDR3 extends over 16 amino acids. CDR1 is SGDLS, CDR2 YYNGEE, per germline. CDR3 coding DNA: TGTGCCAGCAGCACCGAATGGGACATTCCGAACACTGAAGCTTTCTTT. Translating gives CASSTEWDIPNTEAFF.

This clone was observed a single time. The chain links TRBV4-1 to TRBJ1-3; D not resolved. The germline V gene encodes CDR1 MGHRA and CDR2 YSYEKL. The CDR3 is made up of 16 amino acids. Trimming removed 3 bases from V and 0 bases from J, with 12 bases in between. The CDR3, as DNA: TGCGCCAGCAGCCAGAGGGTTATGGGCTCTGGAAACACCATATATTTT. Residues: CASSQRVMGSGNTIYF.

J is TRBJ1-1 and V is TRBV19; D is possibly TRBD1 (6 bases). V lost 3 bases and J 3 bases, leaving 17 bases between the germline ends. The CDR3 loop spans 16 amino acids. The germline V gene has CDR1 LNHDA and CDR2 SQIVND (reference sequence). In DNA, the CDR3 is TGTGCCAGTAGTATGGCGGGGGCGGGGGTCTACACTGAAGCTTTCTTT. Translated, it gives CASSMAGAGVYTEAFF.

This clone was seen just once. This chain joins TRBV6-5 and TRBJ1-3; tentative D call: TRBD1 (6 bases). Germline CDR1 and CDR2: MNHEY and SVGAGI. Trimming removed 4 bases at V and 0 bases at J, with 10 bases between. This CDR3 is 15 amino acids long. CDR3 sequence: CASSSGVHSGNTIYF. CDR3 nucleotide sequence: TGTGCCAGCAGTTCAGGGGTCCACTCTGGAAACACCATATATTTT.

V gene TRBV5-4 combines with J gene TRBJ2-2; a possible D gene is TRBD2 (5 bases). The length of the CDR3 is 14 residues. The germline CDR1 and CDR2 sequences are SGHNT and YYREEE (reference sequence). The germline V and J ends were trimmed by 10 bases and 0 bases, with 13 bases remaining between them. The CDR3 protein is CAAGVNTNTGELFF. The CDR3 DNA reads as TGTGCCGCGGGTGTGAATACGAACACCGGGGAGCTGTTTTTT. Using reference TRBV5-4 and TRBJ2-2 for the parts outside the CDR3, the full variable domain is ETGVTQSPTHLIKTRGQQVTLRCSSQSGHNTVSWYQQALGQGPQFIFQYYREEENGRGNFPPRFSGLQFPNYSSELNVNALELDDSALYLCAAGVNTNTGELFFGEGSRLTVL.

This clone has a single count. The chain recombines TRBV2 with TRBJ2-2; D might be TRBD2 (6 bases). Trimming cost V 4 bases and J 1 base, with 10 bases left between them. Germline CDR1 reads SNHLY; CDR2 reads FYNNEI. The CDR3 is 15 amino acids. The CDR3: CASSAGEMNTGELFF. Here the CDR3 DNA reads TGTGCCAGCAGTGCGGGGGAGATGAACACCGGGGAGCTGTTTTTT.

J is TRBJ1-1 and V is TRBV18, with D possibly being TRBD1 (6 bases). CDR1 and CDR2 from the germline V gene are KGHSH and LQKENI. Trimming took off 1 base at V and 0 bases at J, with 9 bases between the two ends. The CDR3 is 15 amino acids. This chain's CDR3 is CASSPQTGMNTEAFF. Here the CDR3 DNA reads TGTGCCAGCTCACCACAGACAGGCATGAACACTGAAGCTTTCTTT.

The chain recombines TRBV9 with TRBJ2-2, with a possible D match to TRBD2 (5 bases). V was cut by 0 bases and J by 4 bases, with 10 bases left in between. The CDR3 has 15 amino acids. Looked up from germline, CDR1 is SGDLS and CDR2 is YYNGEE. In DNA form, the CDR3 reads TGTGCCAGCAGCGTAGATATGGGGAGCACCGGGGAGCTGTTTTTT. The encoded protein is CASSVDMGSTGELFF.

The CDR3 loop reads CASSQDPFQRQRDEQYF. CDR3 bases: TGTGCCAGCAGCCAAGACCCGTTTCAGAGACAGCGCGACGAGCAGTACTTC. The V and J genes are TRBV14 and TRBJ2-7; TRBD1 is a possible D gene (5 bases). V was shortened by 0 bases and J by 5 bases, with 20 bases between the two germline ends. The V gene's germline CDR1 is SGHDN and CDR2 FVKESK. The CDR3 is 17 amino acids.

The chain recombines TRBV19 with TRBJ1-1; 9 nucleotides match TRBD1. CDR1 is LNHDA and CDR2 is SQIVND in the germline V gene (reference sequence). The J segment lost 3 bases and the V segment lost 5 bases, leaving 10 bases of the junction unmatched. The CDR3 loop spans 16 amino acids. The CDR3 DNA reads as TGTGCCAGTAGTCCAGGACAGGGGAGGAAGGACACTGAAGCTTTCTTT. It specifies CASSPGQGRKDTEAFF. The entire variable domain, with the rest obtained from reference TRBV19 and TRBJ1-1, is as follows: DGGITQSPKYLFRKEGQNVTLSCEQNLNHDAMYWYRQDPGQGLRLIYYSQIVNDFQKGDIAEGYSVSREKKESFPLTVTSAQKNPTAFYLCASSPGQGRKDTEAFFGQGTRLTVV.

This chain links TRBV11-2 with TRBJ1-2; no firm D call. The CDR3 covers 17 residues. CDR1 is SGHAT and CDR2 is FQNNGV in the germline V gene. V lost 0 bases, J lost 9 bases, and 23 bases lay in between. Here the CDR3 DNA reads TGTGCCAGCAGCTTAGATCAGGTCGGGGTAAGGATTCCGAGCTACACCTTC. Translating it yields CASSLDQVGVRIPSYTF.

The genes are TRBV4-2 and TRBJ2-7, with 9 positions matching TRBD1. The CDR3 extends over 17 amino acids. The ends lost 1 base at V and 4 bases at J; junction bases unmatched: 11. CDR1 is LGHNA and CDR2 is YNFKEQ in the germline V gene. For the CDR3, the DNA is TGTGCCAGCAGCCAAGCCCGGGACAGGGAGTGGGGTTACGAGCAGTACTTC. Translating gives CASSQARDREWGYEQYF.

The V call is TRBV6-5, the J call TRBJ1-6; TRBD1 agrees at 8 bases. Unmatched junction bases numbered 4, after V lost 2 bases and J lost 7 bases. The CDR3 totals 15 residues. Germline V CDR1 and CDR2: MNHEY, SVGAGI. The CDR3 loop is CASSYSGQGNSPLHF. The CDR3 nucleotides are TGTGCCAGCAGTTACAGCGGACAGGGAAATTCACCCCTCCACTTT.

The chain employs TRBV19 and TRBJ1-2; tentative D call: TRBD1 (5 bases). CDR3 length: 12 residues. Germline loops: CDR1 LNHDA, CDR2 SQIVND (reference sequence). Trimming took off 7 bases at V and 8 bases at J, with 14 bases between the two ends. CDR3 residues: CASTRDFRGYTF. The CDR3 region has the DNA TGTGCCAGTACTAGGGACTTCAGGGGCTACACCTTC.

This clone has a single count. The V gene is TRBV24-1, the J gene TRBJ2-1; 9 bases fit TRBD1. Unmatched junction bases numbered 14, after V lost 7 bases and J lost 8 bases. The CDR3 is 16 residues long. Germline loops: CDR1 KGHDR, CDR2 SFDVKD. The CDR3 sequence: CATSTAGTGFFDEQFF. CDR3 nucleotide sequence: TGTGCCACCAGCACCGCCGGGACAGGGTTCTTCGATGAGCAGTTCTTC.

The CDR3 DNA is TGCGCCAGCAGCTTGGGCCTGTCCACCCGCGACACTGAAGCTTTCTTT. Encoded protein: CASSLGLSTRDTEAFF. The rearrangement uses TRBV5-1 and TRBJ1-1; D ambiguous. V was pared by 0 bases and J by 3 bases, with 15 bases between. The germline V gene has CDR1 SGHRS and CDR2 YFSETQ. The CDR3 consists of 16 residues.

The chain is built from TRBV6-5 and TRBJ2-2, with 7 nucleotides matching TRBD2. The V and J ends lost 6 bases and 10 bases, in that order; junction bases with no gene match: 14. Germline values: CDR1 MNHEY, CDR2 SVGAGI. This CDR3 has 15 residues. The DNA for the CDR3 is TGTGCCAGCAGCCAACCCGCGGGGGTACCGGAGGAGCTGTTTTTT. The encoded protein is CASSQPAGVPEELFF.

The V and J genes are TRBV4-1 and TRBJ1-1; D unclear. The CDR3 runs to 19 residues. Germline CDR1 and CDR2: MGHRA and YSYEKL. V was cut by 3 bases and J by 1 base, with 24 bases left in between. The CDR3 coding sequence is TGCGCCAGCAGCCAGCGGCTGACGGGGATCGGGATCCCGAACACTGAAGCTTTCTTT. It is translated as CASSQRLTGIGIPNTEAFF.